This T cell receptor (beta chain) originates from a study of early T cells in non-severe SARS-CoV-2 infection. Study background: The study sequenced bulk RNA from unsorted whole blood, with chains unpaired.

Attachment of unique molecular identifiers to individual cDNA molecules was performed. TCRdb used MiXCR to reprocess the 5' RACE reads, holding one entry per CDR3 protein. The profile covers some 48,000 distinct CDR3 sequences, with approximately 7.5% appearing a single time and 5.8% taken by the ten largest. This clonotype has only a few counts. The antigen is not known. General study findings and limits: Private and CD4 specificities were missed by VDJdb matching, skewed to anti-spike CD8.

Losses at the gene ends were 7 bases for V and 7 bases for J; bases not matched to a gene: 9. Per germline, CDR1 MDHEN and CDR2 SYDVKM. CDR3 length: 13 residues. The source of this sequence is an adult who was a healthcare worker with PCR-confirmed SARS-CoV-2 infection or an uninfected control (not recorded which). The V gene is TRBV28, the J gene TRBJ2-7, with 8 bases aligning to TRBD2. The sequenced material came from whole blood. CDR3 coding DNA: TGTGCCAGCATCTCGGGGGGGCTCTCAGAGCAGTACTTC. Protein sequence: CASISGGLSEQYF.